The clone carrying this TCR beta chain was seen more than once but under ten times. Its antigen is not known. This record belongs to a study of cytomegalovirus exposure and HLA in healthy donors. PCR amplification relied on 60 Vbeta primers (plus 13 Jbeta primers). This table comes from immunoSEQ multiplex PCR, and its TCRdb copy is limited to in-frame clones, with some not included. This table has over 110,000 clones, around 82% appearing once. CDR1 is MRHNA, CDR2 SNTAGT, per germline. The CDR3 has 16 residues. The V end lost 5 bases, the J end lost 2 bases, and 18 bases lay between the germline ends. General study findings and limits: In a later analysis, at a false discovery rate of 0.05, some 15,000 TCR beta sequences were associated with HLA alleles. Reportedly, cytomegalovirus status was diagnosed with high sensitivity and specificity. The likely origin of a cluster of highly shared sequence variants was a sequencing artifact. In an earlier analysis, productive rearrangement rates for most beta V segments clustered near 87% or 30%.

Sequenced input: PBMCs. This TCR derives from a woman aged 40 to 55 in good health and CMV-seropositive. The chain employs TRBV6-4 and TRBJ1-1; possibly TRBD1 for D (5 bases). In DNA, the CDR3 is TGTGCCAGCAGTTACGATGACAGACCCATTAACACTGAAGCTTTCTTT. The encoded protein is CASSYDDRPINTEAFF.